This T cell receptor beta chain was recorded in a study of blood T cell repertoires in COVID-19. On the study more broadly: The United States, Italy and Spain supplied acute and convalescent COVID-19 samples.

Per the authors' pipeline: Reference gene primers were amplified, and this amplification served to estimate nucleated cell counts. The data were produced by immunoSEQ multiplex PCR, yet TCRdb's version contains in-frame clones alone and is incomplete. D and trimming were read from the DNA, whereas the V and J calls and clone size are those reported in that table. The repertoire has around 240,000 clones, about 80% of them found once; the top ten carry around 2%. V was pared by 6 bases and J by 0 bases, with 4 bases of the junction left unmatched. There are 17 residues in the CDR3. Germline V gene data show CDR1 as LGHNA and CDR2 as YSLEER.

The source is a woman of 80 years or more with acute or convalescent COVID-19. V and J are TRBV4-3 and TRBJ2-6, with 11 bases lining up with TRBD1. Material: peripheral blood. The chain's CDR3 is CASRRTGGSSGANVLTF. CDR3 coding DNA: TGCGCCAGCAGAAGGACAGGGGGCAGCTCTGGGGCCAACGTCCTGACTTTC.